Sequencing of this TCR beta chain was carried out in a study of shared clonotypes between healthy human individuals. Overall study findings and caveats: Clonotype sharing among donors, it was expected, would be affected by sequencing depth. Unshared clonotypes carried lower generation probabilities than those common to all four donors. Blood alone was sampled, and tissue repertoires likely differ.

Germline-derived CDR1 and CDR2 are ENHRY and SYGVKD. Trimming at V came to 4 bases and at J to 0 bases, leaving 6 bases not matched to a gene. The CDR3 sequence is 17 residues long. The data were produced by immunoSEQ multiplex PCR, yet TCRdb's version contains in-frame clones alone and is incomplete. The table lists millions of clones, 90% to 95% of them singletons. Concerning this clone itself: What it binds is not known.

The sample taken for sequencing was naive CD4+ T cells sorted from blood. Subset in this sample: CD45RA+ positively selected. The chain joins TRBV10-3 to TRBJ2-2, with 9 bases aligning to TRBD2. The receptor comes from a man aged 18 to 29 in good health. CDR3 amino acids: CAISGSLAGSNTGELFF. CDR3 bases: TGTGCCATCAGTGGGAGCCTAGCGGGGTCGAACACCGGGGAGCTGTTTTTT.